What follows describes a single TCR beta chain. The antigen is not known. Germline trimming cut 4 bases from V and 8 bases from J; bases unmatched to any gene: 9. CDR3 length equals 15 residues. Looked up from germline, CDR1 is LGHNA and CDR2 is YNFKEQ. The sample is drawn from a study of PD-L1 blockade in urothelial cancer. Study-wide points: The study found that durable-benefit patients expanded tumor-associated blood clones more at 3 weeks. Pretreatment clonality of the blood TCR repertoire below the median was predictive of superior survival.

Sequencing used immunoSEQ multiplex PCR; TCRdb keeps in-frame clones, though not all of them. The sample includes over 50,000 clones, roughly 86% of them seen just once. Each patient presented with locally advanced or metastatic urothelial carcinoma. Pretreatment and on-treatment samples were taken, numbering 1 to 8 per patient. This sample comprised PBMCs, obtained around atezolizumab (anti-PD-L1) treatment. The chain couples TRBV4-2 to TRBJ1-4; 8 bases agree with TRBD1. The receptor was derived from a middle-aged man with urothelial cancer. DNA of the CDR3: TGTGCCAGCAGCCCGACAGGGGACAGGTACGAAAAACTGTTTTTT. Translating gives CASSPTGDRYEKLFF.